This TCR beta chain was sequenced during a study of blood T cell repertoires in COVID-19. Study context: PBMCs, B-cell-depleted T cells, or T cells were the source of the cDNA or gDNA that made up the material.

This CDR3 has 16 amino acids. Germline CDR1 is LGHNA and CDR2 is YNFKEQ. Deletions cut 0 bases from V and 2 bases from J, with 14 bases between. Per the authors' pipeline: Estimation of nucleated cell counts was performed using reference gene primer amplification. Produced via immunoSEQ multiplex PCR; TCRdb's table is partial and in-frame only. The V and J calls and clone size are taken from that table; D and trimming were inferred from the DNA. This sample has approximately 150,000 clones; roughly nine tenths occur once, and the top ten carry around 2.3%. One Seattle source followed patients from active infection through their disease course.

The rearrangement uses TRBV4-2 and TRBJ2-7, with D tentatively TRBD1 (7 bases). The sequencing sample was made of peripheral blood. The sequence was obtained from a human donor with COVID-19, enrolled during active disease. The donor label of this sample is uncertain. CDR3 in DNA: TGTGCCAGCAGCCAAGATTGGGGGGACAGAGCCTACGAGCAGTACTTC. The encoded protein is CASSQDWGDRAYEQYF.